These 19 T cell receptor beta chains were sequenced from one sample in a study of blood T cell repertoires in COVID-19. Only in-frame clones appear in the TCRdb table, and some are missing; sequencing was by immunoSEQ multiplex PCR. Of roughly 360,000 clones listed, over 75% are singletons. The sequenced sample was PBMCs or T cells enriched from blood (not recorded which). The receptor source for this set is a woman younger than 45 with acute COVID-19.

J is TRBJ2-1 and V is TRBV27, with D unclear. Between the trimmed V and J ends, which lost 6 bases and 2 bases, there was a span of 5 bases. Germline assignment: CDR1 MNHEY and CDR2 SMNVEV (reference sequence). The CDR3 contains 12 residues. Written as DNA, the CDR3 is TGTGCCAGCAGGCCGGCCTACAATGAGCAGTTCTTC. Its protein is CASRPAYNEQFF.

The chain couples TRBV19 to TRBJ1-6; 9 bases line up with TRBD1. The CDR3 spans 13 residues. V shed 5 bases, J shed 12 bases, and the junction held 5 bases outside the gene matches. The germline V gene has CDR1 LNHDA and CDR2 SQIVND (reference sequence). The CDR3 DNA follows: TGTGCCAGTAGTCCGGACAGGGGTCGACCCCTCCACTTT. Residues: CASSPDRGRPLHF.

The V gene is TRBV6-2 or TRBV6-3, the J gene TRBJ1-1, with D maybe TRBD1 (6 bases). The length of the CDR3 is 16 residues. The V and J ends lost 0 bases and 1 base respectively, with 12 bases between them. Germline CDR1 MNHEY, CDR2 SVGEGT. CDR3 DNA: TGTGCCAGCAGTTACTCGATAACAGGGACGAACACTGAAGCTTTCTTT. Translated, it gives CASSYSITGTNTEAFF.

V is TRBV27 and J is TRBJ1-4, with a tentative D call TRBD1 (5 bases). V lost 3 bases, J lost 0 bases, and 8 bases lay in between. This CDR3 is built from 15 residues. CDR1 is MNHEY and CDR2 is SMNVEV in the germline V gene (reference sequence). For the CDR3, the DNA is TGTGCCAGCAGTTTTTCGACAGCAACTAATGAAAAACTGTTTTTT. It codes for CASSFSTATNEKLFF.

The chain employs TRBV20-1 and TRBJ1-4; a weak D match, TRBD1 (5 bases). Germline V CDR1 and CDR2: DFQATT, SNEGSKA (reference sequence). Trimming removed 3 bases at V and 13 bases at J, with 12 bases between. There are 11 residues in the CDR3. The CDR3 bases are TGCAGTGCTAGTTGGACGGGGGGACTGTTTTTT. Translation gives CSASWTGGLFF.

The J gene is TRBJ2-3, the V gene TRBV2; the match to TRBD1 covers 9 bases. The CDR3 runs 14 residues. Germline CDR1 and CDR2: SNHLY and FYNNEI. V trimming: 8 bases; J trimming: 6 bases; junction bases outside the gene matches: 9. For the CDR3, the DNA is TGTGCCAGCGGGACCGGGACAGGGCTGGATACGCAGTATTTT. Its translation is CASGTGTGLDTQYF.

The CDR3 protein is CASSLAGLAGVTDTQYF. Here the CDR3 DNA reads TGTGCCAGCAGCTTGGCGGGACTAGCGGGGGTCACAGATACGCAGTATTTT. This chain links TRBV5-4 with TRBJ2-3; 14 positions agree with TRBD2. Germline loops: CDR1 SGHNT, CDR2 YYREEE (reference sequence). This CDR3 region has 17 residues. V was pared by 0 bases and J by 2 bases, with 2 bases of the junction left unmatched.

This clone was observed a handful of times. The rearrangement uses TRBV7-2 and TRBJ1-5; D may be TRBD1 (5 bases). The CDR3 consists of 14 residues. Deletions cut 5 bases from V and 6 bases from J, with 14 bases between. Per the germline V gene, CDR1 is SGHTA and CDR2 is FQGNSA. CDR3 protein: CASSPSGGGQPQHF. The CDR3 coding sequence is TGTGCCAGCAGCCCATCTGGGGGGGGTCAGCCCCAGCATTTT.

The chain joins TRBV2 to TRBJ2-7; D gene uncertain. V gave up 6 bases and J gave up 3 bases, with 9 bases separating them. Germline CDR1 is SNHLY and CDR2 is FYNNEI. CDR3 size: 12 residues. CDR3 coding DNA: TGTGCCAGCAGCCACAGAGACTACGAGCAGTACTTC. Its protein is CASSHRDYEQYF.

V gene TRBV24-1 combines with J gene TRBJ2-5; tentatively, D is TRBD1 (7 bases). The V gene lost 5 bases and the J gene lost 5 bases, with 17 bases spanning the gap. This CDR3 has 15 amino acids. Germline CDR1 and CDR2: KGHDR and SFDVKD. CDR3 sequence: CATSGDQGGWETQYF. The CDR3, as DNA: TGTGCCACCAGTGGAGATCAGGGGGGTTGGGAGACCCAGTACTTC.

CDR3 sequence reads: CASSRHLDMNTEAFF. DNA of the CDR3: TGTGCCAGCTCACGTCATTTGGACATGAACACTGAAGCTTTCTTT. The rearrangement joins TRBV18 to TRBJ1-1; possible D gene TRBD1, 5 bases. This CDR3 comprises 15 residues. V dropped 4 bases and J dropped 0 bases, with 12 bases sitting between them. Germline V gives CDR1 KGHSH, CDR2 LQKENI.

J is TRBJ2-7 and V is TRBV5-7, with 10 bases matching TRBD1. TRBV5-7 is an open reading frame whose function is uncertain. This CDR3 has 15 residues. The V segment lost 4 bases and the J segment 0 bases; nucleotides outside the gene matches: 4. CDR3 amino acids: CASSTTGGDSYEQYF. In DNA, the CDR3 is TGTGCCAGCAGCACGACAGGGGGCGACTCCTACGAGCAGTACTTC.

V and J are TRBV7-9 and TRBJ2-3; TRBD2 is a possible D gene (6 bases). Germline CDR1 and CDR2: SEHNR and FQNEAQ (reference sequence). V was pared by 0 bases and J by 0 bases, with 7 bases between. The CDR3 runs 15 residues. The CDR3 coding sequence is TGTGCCAGCAGCTTAGCGGAGGGGAGCACAGATACGCAGTATTTT. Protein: CASSLAEGSTDTQYF.

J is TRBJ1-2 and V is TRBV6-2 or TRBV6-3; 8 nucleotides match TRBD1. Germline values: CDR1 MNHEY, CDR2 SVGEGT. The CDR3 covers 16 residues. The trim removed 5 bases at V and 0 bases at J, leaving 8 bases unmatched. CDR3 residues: CASSQGGQAANYGYTF. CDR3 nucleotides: TGTGCCAGCAGTCAAGGGGGACAGGCCGCTAACTATGGCTACACCTTC.

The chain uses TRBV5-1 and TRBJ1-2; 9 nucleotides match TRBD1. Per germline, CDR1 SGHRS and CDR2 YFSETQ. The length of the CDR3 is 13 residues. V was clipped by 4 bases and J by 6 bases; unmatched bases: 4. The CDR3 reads CASSGDRADGYTF. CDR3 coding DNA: TGCGCCAGCAGCGGGGACAGGGCGGATGGCTACACCTTC.

This chain's CDR3 is CASSQGFGTGATGGYTF. The CDR3 DNA sequence: TGTGCCAGCAGCCAAGGATTCGGGACAGGCGCGACGGGTGGCTACACCTTC. The chain uses TRBV3-1 (or the pseudogene TRBV3-2) and TRBJ1-2; 8 bases are a match to TRBD1. Germline loops: CDR1 LGHDT, CDR2 YNNKEL (reference sequence). V was pared by 1 base and J by 7 bases, with 14 bases of the junction left unmatched. There are 17 residues in the CDR3.

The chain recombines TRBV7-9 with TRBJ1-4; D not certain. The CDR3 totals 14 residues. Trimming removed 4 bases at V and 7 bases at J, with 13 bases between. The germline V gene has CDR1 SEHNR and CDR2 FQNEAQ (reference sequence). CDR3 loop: CASSSTEAGEKLFF. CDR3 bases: TGTGCCAGCAGCTCGACCGAGGCCGGTGAAAAACTGTTTTTT. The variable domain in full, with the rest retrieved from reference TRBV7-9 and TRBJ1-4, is DTGVSQNPRHKITKRGQNVTFRCDPISEHNRLYWYRQTLGQGPEFLTYFQNEAQLEKSRLLSDRFSAERPKGSFSTLEIQRTEQGDSAMYLCASSSTEAGEKLFFGSGTQLSVL.

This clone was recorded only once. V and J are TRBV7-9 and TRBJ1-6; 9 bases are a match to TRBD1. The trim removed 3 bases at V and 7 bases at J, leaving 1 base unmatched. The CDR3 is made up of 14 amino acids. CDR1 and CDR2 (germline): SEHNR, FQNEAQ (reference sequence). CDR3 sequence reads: CASSFGTGNSPLHF. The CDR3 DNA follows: TGTGCCAGCAGCTTTGGGACAGGGAATTCACCCCTCCACTTT.

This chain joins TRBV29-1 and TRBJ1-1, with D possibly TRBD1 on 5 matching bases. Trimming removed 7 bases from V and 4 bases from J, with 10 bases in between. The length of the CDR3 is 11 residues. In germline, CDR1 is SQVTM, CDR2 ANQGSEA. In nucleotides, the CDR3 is TGCAGCGCCCAGGGATTCACTGAAGCTTTCTTT. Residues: CSAQGFTEAFF.